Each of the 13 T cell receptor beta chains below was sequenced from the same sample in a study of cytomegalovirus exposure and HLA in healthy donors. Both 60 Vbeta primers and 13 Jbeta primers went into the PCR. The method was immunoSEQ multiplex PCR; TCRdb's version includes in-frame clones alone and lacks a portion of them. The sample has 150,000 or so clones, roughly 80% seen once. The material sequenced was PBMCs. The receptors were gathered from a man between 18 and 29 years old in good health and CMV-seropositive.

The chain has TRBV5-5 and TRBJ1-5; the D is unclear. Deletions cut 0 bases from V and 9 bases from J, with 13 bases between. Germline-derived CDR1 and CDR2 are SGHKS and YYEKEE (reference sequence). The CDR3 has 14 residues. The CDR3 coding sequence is TGTGCCAGCAGCTTGGAGGCAGGTCTGGGGCCCCAGCATTTT. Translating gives CASSLEAGLGPQHF.

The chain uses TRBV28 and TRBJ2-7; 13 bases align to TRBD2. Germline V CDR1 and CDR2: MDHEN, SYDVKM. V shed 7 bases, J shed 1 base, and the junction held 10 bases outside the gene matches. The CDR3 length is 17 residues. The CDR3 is CASKGLAGSFPSYEQYF. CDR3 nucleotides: TGTGCCAGCAAGGGACTAGCGGGATCATTTCCGTCCTACGAGCAGTACTTC.

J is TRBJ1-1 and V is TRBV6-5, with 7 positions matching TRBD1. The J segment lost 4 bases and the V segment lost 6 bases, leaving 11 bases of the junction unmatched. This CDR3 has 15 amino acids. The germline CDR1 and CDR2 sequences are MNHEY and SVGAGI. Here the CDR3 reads CASRRQGISGTEAFF. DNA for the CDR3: TGTGCCAGCAGGAGACAGGGCATATCCGGCACTGAAGCTTTCTTT.

The CDR3 loop reads CASSLQGGGNTEAFF. In DNA, the CDR3 is TGTGCCAGCAGCCTTCAGGGAGGGGGGAACACTGAAGCTTTCTTT. The gene calls are TRBV7-3 and TRBJ1-1; weak D call: TRBD1 (6 bases). The length of the CDR3 is 15 residues. The V end lost 5 bases, the J end lost 1 base, and 14 bases lay between the germline ends. CDR1 and CDR2 from the germline V gene are SGHTA and FQGTGA.

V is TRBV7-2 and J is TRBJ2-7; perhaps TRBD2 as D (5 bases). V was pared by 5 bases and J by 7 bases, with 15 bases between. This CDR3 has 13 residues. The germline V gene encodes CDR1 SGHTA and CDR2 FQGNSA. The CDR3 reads CASSLDFSGEQYF. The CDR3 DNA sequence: TGTGCCAGCAGCCTGGACTTTTCGGGGGAGCAGTACTTC.

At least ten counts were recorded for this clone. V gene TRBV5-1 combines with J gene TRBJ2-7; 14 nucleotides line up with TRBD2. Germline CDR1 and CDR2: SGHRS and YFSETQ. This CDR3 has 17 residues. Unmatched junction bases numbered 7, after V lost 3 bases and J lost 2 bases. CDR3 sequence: CASSYNPGLAGAYEQYF. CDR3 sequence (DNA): TGCGCCAGCAGCTACAATCCGGGACTAGCGGGAGCCTACGAGCAGTACTTC.

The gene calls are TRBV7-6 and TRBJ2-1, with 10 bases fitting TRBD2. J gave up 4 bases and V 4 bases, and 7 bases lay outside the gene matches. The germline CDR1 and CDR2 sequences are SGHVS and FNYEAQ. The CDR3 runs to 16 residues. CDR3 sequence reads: CASSSSGGPIYNEQFF. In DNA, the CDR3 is TGTGCCAGCAGCTCTAGCGGGGGCCCAATATACAATGAGCAGTTCTTC.

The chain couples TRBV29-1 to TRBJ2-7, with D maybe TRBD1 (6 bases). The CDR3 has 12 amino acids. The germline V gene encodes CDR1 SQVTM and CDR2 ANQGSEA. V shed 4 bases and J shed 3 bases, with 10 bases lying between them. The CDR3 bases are TGCAGCGTTGTTGGGGGCGGCTACGAGCAGTACTTC. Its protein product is CSVVGGGYEQYF.

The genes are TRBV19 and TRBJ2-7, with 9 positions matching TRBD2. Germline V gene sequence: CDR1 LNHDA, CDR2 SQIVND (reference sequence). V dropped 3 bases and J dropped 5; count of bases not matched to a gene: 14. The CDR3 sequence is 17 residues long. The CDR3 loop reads CASSISAGASGRNEQYF. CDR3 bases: TGTGCCAGTAGTATTTCCGCCGGGGCCAGCGGGAGGAACGAGCAGTACTTC.

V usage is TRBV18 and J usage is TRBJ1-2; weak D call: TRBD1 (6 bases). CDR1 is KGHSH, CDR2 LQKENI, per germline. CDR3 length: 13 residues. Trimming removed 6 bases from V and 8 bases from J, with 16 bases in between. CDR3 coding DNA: TGTGCCAGCTCCGGGACACCCGACTGGGGCTACACCTTC. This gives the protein CASSGTPDWGYTF.

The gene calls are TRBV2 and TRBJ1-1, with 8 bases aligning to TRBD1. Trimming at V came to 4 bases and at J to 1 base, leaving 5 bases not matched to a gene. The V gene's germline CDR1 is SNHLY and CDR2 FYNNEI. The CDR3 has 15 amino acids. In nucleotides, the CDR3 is TGTGCCAGCAGTGGGGGGACAGGCGCGAACACTGAAGCTTTCTTT. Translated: CASSGGTGANTEAFF.

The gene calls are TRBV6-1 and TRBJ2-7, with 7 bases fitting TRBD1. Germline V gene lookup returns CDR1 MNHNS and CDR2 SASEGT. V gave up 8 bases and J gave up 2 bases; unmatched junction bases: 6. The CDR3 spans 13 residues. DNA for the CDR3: TGTGCCAGCTTTGGTCAGGGGGCCTACGAGCAGTACTTC. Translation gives CASFGQGAYEQYF.

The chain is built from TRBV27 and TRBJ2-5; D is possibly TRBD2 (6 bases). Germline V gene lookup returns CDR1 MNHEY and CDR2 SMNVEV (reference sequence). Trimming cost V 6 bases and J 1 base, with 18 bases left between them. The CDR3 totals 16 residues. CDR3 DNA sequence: TGTGCCAGCAGGCCTACGGGGGTAGTATCCCAAGAGACCCAGTACTTC. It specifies CASRPTGVVSQETQYF.